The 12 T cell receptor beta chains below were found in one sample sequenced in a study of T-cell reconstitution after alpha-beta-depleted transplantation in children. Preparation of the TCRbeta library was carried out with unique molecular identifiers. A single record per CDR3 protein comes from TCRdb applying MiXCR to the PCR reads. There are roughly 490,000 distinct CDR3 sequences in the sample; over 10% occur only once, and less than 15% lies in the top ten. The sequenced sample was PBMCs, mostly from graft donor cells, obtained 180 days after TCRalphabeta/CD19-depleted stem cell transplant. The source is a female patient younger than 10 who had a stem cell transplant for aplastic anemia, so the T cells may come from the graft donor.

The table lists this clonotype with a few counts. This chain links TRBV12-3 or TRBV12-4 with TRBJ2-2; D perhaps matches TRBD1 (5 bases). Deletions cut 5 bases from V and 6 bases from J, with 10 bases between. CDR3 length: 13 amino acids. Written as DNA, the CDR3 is TGTGCCAGCAGTCAGGGATCTCCCGGGGAGCTGTTTTTT. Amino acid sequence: CASSQGSPGELFF.

The DNA for the CDR3 is TGCAGTGCTCCCGGACTATCAAGCACAGATACGCAGTATTTT. Protein sequence: CSAPGLSSTDTQYF. The rearrangement links TRBV20-1 to TRBJ2-3, with a tentative D call TRBD2 (6 bases). The germline V gene encodes CDR1 DFQATT and CDR2 SNEGSKA (reference sequence). The CDR3 covers 14 residues. Trimming stripped 5 bases from V and 0 bases from J, with 12 bases between.

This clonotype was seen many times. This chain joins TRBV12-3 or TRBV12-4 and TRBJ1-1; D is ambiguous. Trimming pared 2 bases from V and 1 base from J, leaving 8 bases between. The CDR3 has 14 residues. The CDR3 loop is CASSLTTGNTEAFF. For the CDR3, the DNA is TGTGCCAGCAGTTTAACAACTGGGAACACTGAAGCTTTCTTT.

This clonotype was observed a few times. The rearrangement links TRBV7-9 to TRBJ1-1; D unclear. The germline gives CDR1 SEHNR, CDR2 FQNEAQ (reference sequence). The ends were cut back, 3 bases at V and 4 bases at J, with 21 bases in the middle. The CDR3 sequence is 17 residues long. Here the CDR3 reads CASSFIPTSGRRTEAFF. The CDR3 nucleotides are TGTGCCAGCAGCTTTATCCCAACTTCGGGGAGGCGCACTGAAGCTTTCTTT.

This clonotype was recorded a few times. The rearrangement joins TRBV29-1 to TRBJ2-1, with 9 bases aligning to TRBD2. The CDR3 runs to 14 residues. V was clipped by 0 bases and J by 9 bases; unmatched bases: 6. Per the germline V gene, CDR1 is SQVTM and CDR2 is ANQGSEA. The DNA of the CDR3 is TGCAGCGTTGAAGATCGCAAGCGGGAGGCTGAGCAGTTCTTC. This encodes CSVEDRKREAEQFF.

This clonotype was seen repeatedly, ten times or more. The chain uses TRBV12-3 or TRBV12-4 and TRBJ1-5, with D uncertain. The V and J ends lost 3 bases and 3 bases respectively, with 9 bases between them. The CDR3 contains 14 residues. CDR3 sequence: CASSFGGLNQPQHF. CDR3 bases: TGTGCCAGCAGTTTCGGTGGGCTCAATCAGCCCCAGCATTTT.

Here the CDR3 DNA reads TGCGCCAGCAGCCAAGAGTTAGAGGAGAATGAAAAACTGTTTTTT. It codes for CASSQELEENEKLFF. V gene TRBV4-3 combines with J gene TRBJ1-4; no definite D call. With 0 bases removed from V and 5 bases from J, the gap between germline ends came to 10 bases. Germline values: CDR1 LGHNA, CDR2 YSLEER. CDR3 size: 15 residues.

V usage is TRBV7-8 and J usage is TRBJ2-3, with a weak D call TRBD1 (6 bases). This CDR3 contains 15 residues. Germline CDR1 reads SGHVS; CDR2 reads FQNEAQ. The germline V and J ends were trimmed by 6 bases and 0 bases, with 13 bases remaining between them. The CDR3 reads CASSTVRGSTDTQYF. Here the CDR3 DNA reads TGTGCCAGCAGTACGGTCAGGGGAAGCACAGATACGCAGTATTTT. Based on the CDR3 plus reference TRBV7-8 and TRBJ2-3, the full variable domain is GAGVSQSPRYKVAKRGQDVALRCDPISGHVSLFWYQQALGQGPEFLTYFQNEAQLDKSGLPSDRFFAERPEGSVSTLKIQRTQQEDSAVYLCASSTVRGSTDTQYFGPGTRLTVL.

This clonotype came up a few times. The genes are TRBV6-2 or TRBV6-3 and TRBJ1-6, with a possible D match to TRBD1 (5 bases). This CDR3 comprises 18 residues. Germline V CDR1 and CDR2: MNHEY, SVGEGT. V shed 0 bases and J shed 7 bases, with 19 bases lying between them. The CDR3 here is CASSYSTTDHLKNSPLHF. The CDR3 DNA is TGTGCCAGCAGTTACTCAACGACAGACCATCTCAAAAATTCACCCCTCCACTTT.

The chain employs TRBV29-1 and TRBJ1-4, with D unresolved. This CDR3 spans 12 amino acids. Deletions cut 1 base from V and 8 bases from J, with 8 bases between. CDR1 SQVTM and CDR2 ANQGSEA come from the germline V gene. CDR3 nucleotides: TGCAGCGTTGAAGGGCAGCGCGAAAAACTGTTTTTT. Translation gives CSVEGQREKLFF. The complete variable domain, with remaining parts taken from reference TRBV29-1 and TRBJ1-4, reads SAVISQKPSRDICQRGTSLTIQCQVDSQVTMMFWYRQQPGQSLTLIATANQGSEATYESGFVIDKFPISRPNLTFSTLTVSNMSPEDSSIYLCSVEGQREKLFFGSGTQLSVL.

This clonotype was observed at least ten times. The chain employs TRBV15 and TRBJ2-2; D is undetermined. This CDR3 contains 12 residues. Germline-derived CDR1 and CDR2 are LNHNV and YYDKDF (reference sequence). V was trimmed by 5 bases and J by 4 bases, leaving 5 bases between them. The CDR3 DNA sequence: TGTGCCACCAGCTGGGCCACCGGGGAGCTGTTTTTT. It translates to CATSWATGELFF.

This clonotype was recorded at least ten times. CDR3 sequence: CASSQGGNYGYTF. DNA of the CDR3: TGTGCCAGCAGCCAAGGGGGAAACTATGGCTACACCTTC. V usage is TRBV4-2 and J usage is TRBJ1-2, with D unresolved. V was trimmed by 1 base and J by 2 bases, leaving 5 bases between them. CDR3 length: 13 amino acids. Germline V gives CDR1 LGHNA, CDR2 YNFKEQ.